This is a list of T cell receptor beta chains from one sample in a study of blood T cell repertoires in COVID-19. Assay: immunoSEQ multiplex PCR; the TCRdb copy retains only in-frame clones and omits some. Of tens of thousands of clones in the sample, about 90% were seen once. Sequencing input: peripheral blood. Source of these receptors: a human donor in a cohort sampled during active COVID-19. The CDR3 runs from the conserved cysteine through the conserved F or W. Each record gives: J gene, D gene, V gene, CDR3 protein, CDR3 DNA. D genes are given only for firm matches.

j_call: TRBJ2-1; d_call: -; v_call: TRBV6-5; cdr3_aa: CASSAFGREGNEQFF; cdr3_nt: TGTGCCAGCAGCGCGTTCGGCAGGGAAGGCAATGAGCAGTTCTTC
j_call: TRBJ2-5; d_call: -; v_call: TRBV4-2; cdr3_aa: CASSQGGALRETQYF; cdr3_nt: TGTGCCAGCAGCCAAGGGGGCGCGCTGAGAGAGACCCAGTACTTC
j_call: TRBJ2-2; d_call: TRBD2; v_call: TRBV30; cdr3_aa: CAWSVRGRVTGELFF; cdr3_nt: TGTGCCTGGAGTGTACGGGGGAGGGTCACCGGGGAGCTGTTTTTT
j_call: TRBJ1-4; d_call: TRBD1; v_call: TRBV5-6; cdr3_aa: CASSVQGINEKLFF; cdr3_nt: TGTGCCAGCAGCGTACAGGGGATAAATGAAAAACTGTTTTTT
j_call: TRBJ1-6; d_call: -; v_call: TRBV2; cdr3_aa: CASSRRSTFNSPLHF; cdr3_nt: TGTGCCAGCAGTCGTCGTTCGACTTTTAATTCACCCCTCCACTTT
j_call: TRBJ2-6; d_call: -; v_call: TRBV15; cdr3_aa: CATSRDQGTGANVLTF; cdr3_nt: TGTGCCACCAGCAGAGATCAGGGGACTGGGGCCAACGTCCTGACTTTC
j_call: TRBJ2-1; d_call: -; v_call: TRBV10-2; cdr3_aa: CASKADPSYNEQFF; cdr3_nt: TGCGCCAGCAAAGCGGATCCCTCCTACAATGAGCAGTTCTTC
j_call: TRBJ1-1; d_call: TRBD1; v_call: TRBV7-9; cdr3_aa: CASSLGTGREETEAFF; cdr3_nt: TGTGCCAGCAGCCTCGGGACAGGTCGGGAAGAAACTGAAGCTTTCTTT
j_call: TRBJ2-1; d_call: TRBD2; v_call: TRBV4-1; cdr3_aa: CASSPRTSGGVAYNEQFF; cdr3_nt: TGCGCCAGCAGCCCCCGGACTAGCGGGGGGGTGGCCTACAATGAGCAGTTCTTC
j_call: TRBJ1-1; d_call: TRBD1; v_call: TRBV18; cdr3_aa: CASSPQQGQVMNTEAFF; cdr3_nt: TGTGCCAGCTCACCTCAGCAGGGACAGGTGATGAACACTGAAGCTTTCTTT
j_call: TRBJ1-1; d_call: -; v_call: TRBV7-2; cdr3_aa: CASSPPLGLNTEAFF; cdr3_nt: TGTGCCAGCAGCCCCCCTCTGGGCCTGAACACTGAAGCTTTCTTT
j_call: TRBJ1-5; d_call: -; v_call: TRBV2; cdr3_aa: CASMWGVGQPQHF; cdr3_nt: TGTGCCAGCATGTGGGGGGTAGGTCAGCCCCAGCATTTT
j_call: TRBJ1-1; d_call: -; v_call: TRBV6-5; cdr3_aa: CASTYLGGEAFF; cdr3_nt: TGTGCCAGCACCTACCTCGGAGGTGAAGCTTTCTTT
j_call: TRBJ1-1; d_call: -; v_call: TRBV3-1/TRBV3-2; cdr3_aa: CASSLRMGAEAFF; cdr3_nt: TGTGCCAGCAGCCTCCGGATGGGCGCTGAAGCTTTCTTT
j_call: TRBJ2-1; d_call: TRBD2; v_call: TRBV15; cdr3_aa: CATSGTGTSGAHEQFF; cdr3_nt: TGTGCCACCAGCGGGACCGGGACTAGCGGGGCCCATGAGCAGTTCTTC
j_call: TRBJ2-5; d_call: TRBD2; v_call: TRBV19; cdr3_aa: CASTPPPSSGVGETQYF; cdr3_nt: TGTGCCAGTACCCCACCCCCCTCTAGCGGGGTAGGAGAGACCCAGTACTTC